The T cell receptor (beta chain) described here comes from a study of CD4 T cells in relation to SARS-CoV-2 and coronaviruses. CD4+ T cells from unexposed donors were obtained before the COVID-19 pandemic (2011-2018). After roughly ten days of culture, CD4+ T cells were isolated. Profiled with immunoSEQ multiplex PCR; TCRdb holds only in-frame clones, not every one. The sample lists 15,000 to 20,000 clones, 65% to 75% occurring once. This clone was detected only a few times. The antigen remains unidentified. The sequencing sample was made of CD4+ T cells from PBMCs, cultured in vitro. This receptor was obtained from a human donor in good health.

The CDR3: CASSQTGTGFGNTIYF. DNA of the CDR3: TGTGCCAGCAGTCAAACCGGGACAGGGTTCGGAAACACCATATATTTT. The chain employs TRBV2 and TRBJ1-3; 9 positions agree with TRBD1. V was clipped by 5 bases and J by 4 bases; unmatched bases: 9. The CDR3 consists of 16 residues. The V gene's germline CDR1 is SNHLY and CDR2 FYNNEI.